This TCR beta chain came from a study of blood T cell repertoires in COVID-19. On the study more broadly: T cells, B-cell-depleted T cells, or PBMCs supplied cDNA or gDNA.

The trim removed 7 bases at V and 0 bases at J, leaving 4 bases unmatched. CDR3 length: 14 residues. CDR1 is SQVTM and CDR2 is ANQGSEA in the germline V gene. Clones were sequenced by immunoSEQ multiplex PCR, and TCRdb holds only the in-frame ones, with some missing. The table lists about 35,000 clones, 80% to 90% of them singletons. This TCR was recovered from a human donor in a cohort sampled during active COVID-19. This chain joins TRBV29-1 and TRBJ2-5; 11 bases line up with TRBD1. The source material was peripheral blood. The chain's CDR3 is CSGRTGGYQETQYF. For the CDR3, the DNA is TGCAGCGGCCGGACAGGGGGCTACCAAGAGACCCAGTACTTC.